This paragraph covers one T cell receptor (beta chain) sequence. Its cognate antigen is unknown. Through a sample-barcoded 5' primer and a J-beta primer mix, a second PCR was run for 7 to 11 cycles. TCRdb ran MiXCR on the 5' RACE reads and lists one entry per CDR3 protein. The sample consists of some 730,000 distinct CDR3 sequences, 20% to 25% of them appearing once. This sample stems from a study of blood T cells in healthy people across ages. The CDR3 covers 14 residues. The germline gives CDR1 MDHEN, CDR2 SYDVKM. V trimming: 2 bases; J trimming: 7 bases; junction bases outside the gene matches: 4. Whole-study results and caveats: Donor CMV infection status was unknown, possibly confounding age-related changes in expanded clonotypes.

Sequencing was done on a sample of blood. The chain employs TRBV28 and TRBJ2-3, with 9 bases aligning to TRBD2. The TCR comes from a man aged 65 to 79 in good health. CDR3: CASSLVSGGNTQYF. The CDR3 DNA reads TGTGCCAGCAGTTTAGTTAGCGGGGGAAATACGCAGTATTTT.